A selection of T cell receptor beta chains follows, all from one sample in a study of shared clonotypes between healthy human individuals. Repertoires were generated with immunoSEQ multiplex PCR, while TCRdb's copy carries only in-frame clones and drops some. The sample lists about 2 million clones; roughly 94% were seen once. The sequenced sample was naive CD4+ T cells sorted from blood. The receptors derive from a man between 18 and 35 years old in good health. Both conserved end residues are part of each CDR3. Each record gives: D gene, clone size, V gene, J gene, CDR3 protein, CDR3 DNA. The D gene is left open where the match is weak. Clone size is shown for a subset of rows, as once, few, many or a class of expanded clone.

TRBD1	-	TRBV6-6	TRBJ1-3	CASSWRQGAATIYF	TGTGCCAGCAGTTGGAGGCAGGGGGCCGCCACCATATATTTT
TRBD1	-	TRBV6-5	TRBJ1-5	CASSYGAGGSNQPQHF	TGTGCCAGCAGTTACGGGGCAGGGGGAAGCAATCAGCCCCAGCATTTT
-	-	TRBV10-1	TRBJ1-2	CASSESGDYGYTF	TGCGCCAGCAGTGAATCGGGAGACTATGGCTACACCTTC
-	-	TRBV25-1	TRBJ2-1	CASSETYNEQFF	TGTGCCAGCAGTGAGACGTACAATGAGCAGTTCTTC
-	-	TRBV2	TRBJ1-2	CASSGTRSGYTF	TGTGCCAGCAGCGGGACCCGCAGCGGCTACACCTTC
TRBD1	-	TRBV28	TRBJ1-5	CATRRDSGNQPQHF	TGTGCCACCCGGAGGGACAGTGGCAATCAGCCCCAGCATTTT
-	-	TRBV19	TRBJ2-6	CASSIVGQGANVLTF	TGTGCCAGTAGTATTGTCGGTCAGGGGGCCAACGTCCTGACTTTC
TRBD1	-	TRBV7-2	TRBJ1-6	CASSSDRAAHSPLHF	TGTGCCAGCAGCTCCGACAGGGCGGCTCATTCACCCCTCCACTTT
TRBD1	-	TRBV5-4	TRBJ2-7	CASSKQGQGGPEQYF	TGTGCCAGCAGCAAGCAGGGACAGGGAGGGCCCGAGCAGTACTTC
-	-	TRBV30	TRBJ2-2	CAWSVLNTGELFF	TGTGCCTGGAGTGTACTTAACACCGGGGAGCTGTTTTTT
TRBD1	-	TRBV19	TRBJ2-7	CASSEGTGFFHEQYF	TGTGCCAGTAGTGAAGGGACAGGGTTTTTCCACGAGCAGTACTTC
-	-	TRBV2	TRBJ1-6	CASTQGPHNSPLHF	TGTGCCAGCACCCAGGGACCTCATAATTCACCCCTCCACTTT
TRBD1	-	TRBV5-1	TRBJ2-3	CASSPPGTGSTDTQYF	TGCGCCAGCAGCCCGCCCGGGACAGGGTCCACAGATACGCAGTATTTT
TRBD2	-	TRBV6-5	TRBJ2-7	CASSLTKAGSYEQYF	TGTGCCAGCAGCTTAACCAAAGCGGGATCCTACGAGCAGTACTTC
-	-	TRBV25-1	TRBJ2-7	CASSELGGYEQYF	TGTGCCAGCAGTGAGTTAGGGGGCTACGAGCAGTACTTC
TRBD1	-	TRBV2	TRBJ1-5	CASSAVTGDGAQHF	TGTGCCAGCAGTGCTGTGACAGGGGATGGAGCCCAGCATTTT
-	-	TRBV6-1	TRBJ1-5	CASSDDQPQHF	TGTGCCAGCAGTGACGATCAGCCCCAGCATTTT
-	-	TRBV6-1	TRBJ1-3	CASSVRPNSGNTIYF	TGTGCCAGCAGTGTTCGACCGAACTCTGGAAACACCATATATTTT
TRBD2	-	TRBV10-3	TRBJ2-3	CAISEALSGGDTQYF	TGTGCCATCAGTGAGGCTCTCAGCGGGGGAGATACGCAGTATTTT
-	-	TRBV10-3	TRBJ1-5	CAITGDIDQPQHF	TGTGCCATCACTGGGGACATCGATCAGCCCCAGCATTTT
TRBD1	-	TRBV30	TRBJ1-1	CASHRGSTEAFF	TGTGCCAGCCACAGGGGTTCGACTGAAGCTTTCTTT
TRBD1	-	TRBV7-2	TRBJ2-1	CASGASVVDRGWNNEQFF	TGTGCCAGCGGCGCTTCAGTCGTCGACAGGGGGTGGAACAATGAGCAGTTCTTC
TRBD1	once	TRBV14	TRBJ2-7	CASSQLDRVEQYF	TGTGCCAGCAGCCAGCTGGACAGGGTCGAGCAGTACTTC
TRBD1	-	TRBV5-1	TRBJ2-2	CASNPGQGNTGELFF	TGCGCCAGCAATCCAGGACAGGGGAACACCGGGGAGCTGTTTTTT
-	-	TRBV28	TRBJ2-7	CASRSPGGAASYEQYF	TGTGCCAGCAGGTCTCCGGGCGGCGCCGCCTCCTACGAGCAGTACTTC
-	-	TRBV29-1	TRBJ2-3	CSVVQATSTDTQYF	TGCAGCGTTGTTCAGGCTACTAGCACAGATACGCAGTATTTT
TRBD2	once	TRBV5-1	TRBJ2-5	CASSRTSGRGETQYF	TGCGCCAGCAGCCGCACTAGCGGGAGGGGCGAGACCCAGTACTTC
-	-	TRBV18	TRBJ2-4	CASSPNGLLAKNIQYF	TGTGCCAGCTCACCGAATGGACTTCTAGCCAAAAACATTCAGTACTTC
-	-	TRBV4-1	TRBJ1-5	CASSQDITGPNQPQHF	TGCGCCAGCAGCCAAGATATCACAGGACCGAATCAGCCCCAGCATTTT
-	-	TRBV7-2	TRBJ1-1	CASSAPGGLAAEAFF	TGTGCCAGCAGCGCCCCGGGGGGGCTCGCCGCTGAAGCTTTCTTT
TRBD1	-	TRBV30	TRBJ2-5	CAWNPRGSETQYF	TGTGCCTGGAATCCCAGGGGGAGCGAGACCCAGTACTTC
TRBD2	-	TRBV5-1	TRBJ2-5	CASSSGLGTSGGLETQYF	TGCGCCAGCAGCTCCGGCCTGGGGACTAGCGGGGGTCTAGAGACCCAGTACTTC
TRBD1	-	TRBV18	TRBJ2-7	CASSGTGTSTLYF	TGTGCCAGCTCCGGGACAGGGACGAGCACGCTGTACTTC
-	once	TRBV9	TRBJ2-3	CASSVGSANTQYF	TGTGCCAGCAGCGTAGGCTCAGCTAATACGCAGTATTTT
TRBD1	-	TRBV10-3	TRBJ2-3	CAISESGTGVSDTQYF	TGTGCCATCAGTGAGTCCGGGACAGGGGTCTCAGATACGCAGTATTTT
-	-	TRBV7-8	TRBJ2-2	CASSLVGGAGELFF	TGTGCCAGCAGCTTAGTTGGGGGCGCCGGGGAGCTGTTTTTT
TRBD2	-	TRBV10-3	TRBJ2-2	CAISGASGGTGELFF	TGTGCCATCAGTGGTGCTAGCGGGGGCACCGGGGAGCTGTTTTTT
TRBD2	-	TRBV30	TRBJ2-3	CAWSAGGPTDTQYF	TGTGCCTGGAGTGCGGGGGGTCCCACAGATACGCAGTATTTT
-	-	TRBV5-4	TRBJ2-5	CASSLAVQETQYF	TGTGCCAGCAGCTTGGCGGTGCAAGAGACCCAGTACTTC
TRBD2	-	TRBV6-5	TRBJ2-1	CASSYSGGRASNEQFF	TGTGCCAGCAGTTACTCCGGCGGGAGGGCCTCCAATGAGCAGTTCTTC
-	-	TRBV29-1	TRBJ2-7	CSVSRDSFSYEQYF	TGCAGCGTTTCCCGAGATAGCTTTTCCTACGAGCAGTACTTC
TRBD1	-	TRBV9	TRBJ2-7	CASSAIPGQEGEQYF	TGTGCCAGCAGCGCCATACCGGGACAGGAGGGCGAGCAGTACTTC
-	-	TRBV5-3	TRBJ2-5	CARSPDSYHQETQYF	TGTGCCAGAAGCCCTGACAGTTACCACCAAGAGACCCAGTACTTC